The subject of this entry is one T cell receptor beta chain. The entry originates in a study of CD8 T cells in Susac syndrome. cDNA came from about 0.51 to 1 ug RNA primed by random hexamers. Amplification of TCR beta CDR3 spanned 54 Vbeta and 13 Jbeta via immunoSEQ multiplex PCR. TCRdb ran MiXCR on the immunoSEQ multiplex PCR reads and lists one entry per CDR3 protein. Of 400,000 or so distinct CDR3 sequences listed, about 85% were seen once; the top ten hold about 0.12%. The multiple sclerosis controls were treatment-naive patients, and their relapsing-remitting disease was stable or active. The length of the CDR3 is 15 residues. V lost 3 bases to trimming and J lost 3 bases, with 15 bases between them. Germline V gene sequence: CDR1 LNHDA, CDR2 SQIVND (reference sequence).

The rearrangement links TRBV19 to TRBJ2-7; D perhaps matches TRBD2 (5 bases). The clonotype comes from a human donor with multiple sclerosis. The sequencing input was CD8+ T cells from PBMCs. CDR3 in DNA: TGTGCCAGTAGTATGTCAGAGGGCGCCAGCTACGAGCAGTACTTC. This encodes CASSMSEGASYEQYF. Variable domain in full (rest from reference TRBV19 and TRBJ2-7): DGGITQSPKYLFRKEGQNVTLSCEQNLNHDAMYWYRQDPGQGLRLIYYSQIVNDFQKGDIAEGYSVSREKKESFPLTVTSAQKNPTAFYLCASSMSEGASYEQYFGPGTRLTVT.